This TCR beta chain was documented in a study of cytomegalovirus exposure and HLA in healthy donors. Profiling relied on immunoSEQ multiplex PCR, and the TCRdb table lists in-frame clones only, not all of them. This table has approximately 44,000 clones, approximately 85% appearing once. About this clone: Its antigen is undetermined.

Findings and limits, study-wide: As confirmed in vitro, a few CMV-associated chains were specific for CMV antigens.

V shed 9 bases and J 1 base; nucleotides not matched to a gene: 13. The CDR3 is 16 amino acids. The germline CDR1 and CDR2 sequences are SNHLY and FYNNEI. Input material: PBMCs. This sequence was found in a woman aged 25 to 45 in good health and CMV-seronegative. J is TRBJ2-3 and V is TRBV2, with TRBD1 matching 7 bases. The CDR3 bases are TGTGCCAGTTATGTCGACAGGGAGAGGGGCACAGATACGCAGTATTTT. Its translation: CASYVDRERGTDTQYF.